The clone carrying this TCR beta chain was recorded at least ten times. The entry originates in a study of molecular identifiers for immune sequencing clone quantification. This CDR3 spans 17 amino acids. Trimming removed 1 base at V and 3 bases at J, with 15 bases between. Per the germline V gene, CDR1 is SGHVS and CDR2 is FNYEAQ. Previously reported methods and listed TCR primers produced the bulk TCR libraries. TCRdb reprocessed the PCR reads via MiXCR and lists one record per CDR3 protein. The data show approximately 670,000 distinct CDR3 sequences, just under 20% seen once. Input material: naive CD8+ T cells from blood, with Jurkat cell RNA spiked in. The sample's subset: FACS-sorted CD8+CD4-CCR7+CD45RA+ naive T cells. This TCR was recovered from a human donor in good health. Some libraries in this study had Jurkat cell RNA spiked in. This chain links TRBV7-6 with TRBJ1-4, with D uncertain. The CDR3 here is CASSLDRDHRANEKLFF. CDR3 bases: TGTGCCAGCAGCTTAGACCGAGACCATCGGGCTAATGAAAAACTGTTTTTT.